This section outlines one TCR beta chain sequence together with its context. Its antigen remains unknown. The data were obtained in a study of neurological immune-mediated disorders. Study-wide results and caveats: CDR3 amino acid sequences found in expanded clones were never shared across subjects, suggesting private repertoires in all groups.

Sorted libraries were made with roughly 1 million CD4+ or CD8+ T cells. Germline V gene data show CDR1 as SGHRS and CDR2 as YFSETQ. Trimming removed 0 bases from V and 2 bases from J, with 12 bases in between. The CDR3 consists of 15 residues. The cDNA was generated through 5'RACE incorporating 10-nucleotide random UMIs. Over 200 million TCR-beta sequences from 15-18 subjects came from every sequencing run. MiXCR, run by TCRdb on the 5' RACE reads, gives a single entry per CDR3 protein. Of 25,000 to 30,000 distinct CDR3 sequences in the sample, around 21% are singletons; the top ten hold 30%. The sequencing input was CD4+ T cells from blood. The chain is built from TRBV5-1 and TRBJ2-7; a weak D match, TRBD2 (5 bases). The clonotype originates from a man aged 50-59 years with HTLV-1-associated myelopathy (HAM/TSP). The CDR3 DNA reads TGCGCCAGCAGCTTGGGGCCCAGCGGAACCTACGAGCAGTACTTC. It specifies CASSLGPSGTYEQYF.